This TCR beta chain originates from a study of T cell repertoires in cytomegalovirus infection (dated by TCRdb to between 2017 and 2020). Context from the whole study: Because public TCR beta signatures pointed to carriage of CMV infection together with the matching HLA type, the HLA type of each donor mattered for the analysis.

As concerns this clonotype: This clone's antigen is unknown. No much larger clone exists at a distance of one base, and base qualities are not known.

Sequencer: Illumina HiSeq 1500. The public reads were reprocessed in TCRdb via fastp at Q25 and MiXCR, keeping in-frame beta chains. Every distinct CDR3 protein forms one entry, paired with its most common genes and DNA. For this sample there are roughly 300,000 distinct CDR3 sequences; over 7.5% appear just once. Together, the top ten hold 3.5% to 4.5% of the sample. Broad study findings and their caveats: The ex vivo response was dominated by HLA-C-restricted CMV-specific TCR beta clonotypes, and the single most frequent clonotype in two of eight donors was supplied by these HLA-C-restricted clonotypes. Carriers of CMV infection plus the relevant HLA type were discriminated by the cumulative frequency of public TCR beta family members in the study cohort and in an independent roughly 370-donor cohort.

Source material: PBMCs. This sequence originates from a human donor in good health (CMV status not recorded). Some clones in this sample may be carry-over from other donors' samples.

This receptor carries the CDR3 CSARVVAGVLSTYEQYF. The DNA reads TGCAGTGCTAGAGTGGTAGCGGGGGTGCTCTCTACCTACGAGCAGTACTTC. In this chain, TRBV20-1 is recombined with TRBJ2-7, with TRBD2 matching 9 junction bases. Trimmed from V: 1 base; trimmed from J: 2 bases; junction bases lacking a gene match: 12. From the germline V gene (reference sequence), CDR1 is DFQATT and CDR2 is SNEGSKA. Including the terminal cysteine and phenylalanine, the CDR3 comprises 17 residues. The retained sequence is limited to the CDR3, 51 bases, with the frame set at the first base.